The clone carrying this T cell receptor beta chain was detected only a few times. These data come from a study of blood T cell repertoires in COVID-19. As for the study in general: COVID-19 samples collected from the United States, Italy and Spain covered acute and convalescent phases. Sample material is recorded as cDNA or gDNA derived from T cells, B-cell-depleted T cells, or PBMCs.

As processed by the authors: Amplifying reference gene primers gave estimates of nucleated cell counts. Using immunoSEQ multiplex PCR, the repertoire was profiled, and TCRdb retains in-frame clones only, with some absent. Clone size and the V and J calls come from that table; the DNA yielded D and trimming. This repertoire shows 89,000 or so clones, around 85% found once; its top ten account for around 12%. Trimming pared 2 bases from V and 8 bases from J, leaving 15 bases between. The germline V gene has CDR1 MDHEN and CDR2 SYDVKM. The CDR3 runs to 14 residues. This sequence originates from a human donor in a cohort sampled during active COVID-19. Sequencing was done on a sample of peripheral blood. The gene calls are TRBV28 and TRBJ1-1; perhaps TRBD1 as D (6 bases). CDR3 nucleotide sequence: TGTGCCAGCAGTTTACGGGGGGCGAACCCCGAAGCTTTCTTT. Its protein product is CASSLRGANPEAFF. The full variable domain, rest sourced from reference TRBV28 and TRBJ1-1, is DVKVTQSSRYLVKRTGEKVFLECVQDMDHENMFWYRQDPGLGLRLIYFSYDVKMKEKGDIPEGYSVSREKKERFSLILESASTNQTSMYLCASSLRGANPEAFFGQGTRLTVV.